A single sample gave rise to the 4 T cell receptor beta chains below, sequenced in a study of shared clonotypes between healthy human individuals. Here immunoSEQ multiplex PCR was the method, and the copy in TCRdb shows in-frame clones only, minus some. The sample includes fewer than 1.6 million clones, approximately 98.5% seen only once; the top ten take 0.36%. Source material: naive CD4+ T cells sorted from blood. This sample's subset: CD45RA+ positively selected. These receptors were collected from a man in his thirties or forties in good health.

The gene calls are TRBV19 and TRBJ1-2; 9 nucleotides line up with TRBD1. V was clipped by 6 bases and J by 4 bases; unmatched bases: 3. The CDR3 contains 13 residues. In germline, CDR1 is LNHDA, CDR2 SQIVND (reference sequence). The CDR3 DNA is TGTGCCAGTAGCAGGACAGGGGCCTATGGCTACACCTTC. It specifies CASSRTGAYGYTF.

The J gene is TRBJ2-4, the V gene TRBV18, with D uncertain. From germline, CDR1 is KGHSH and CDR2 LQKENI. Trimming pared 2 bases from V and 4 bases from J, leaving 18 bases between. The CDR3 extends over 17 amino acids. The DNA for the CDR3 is TGTGCCAGCTCACCAGTATTGGGTGTAGGCACAAAAAACATTCAGTACTTC. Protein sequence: CASSPVLGVGTKNIQYF.

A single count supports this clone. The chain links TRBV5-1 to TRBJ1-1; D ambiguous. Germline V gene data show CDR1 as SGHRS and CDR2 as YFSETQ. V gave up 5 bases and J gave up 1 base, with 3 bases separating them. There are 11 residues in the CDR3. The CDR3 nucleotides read TGCGCCAGCAGATGGAACACTGAAGCTTTCTTT. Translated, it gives CASRWNTEAFF.

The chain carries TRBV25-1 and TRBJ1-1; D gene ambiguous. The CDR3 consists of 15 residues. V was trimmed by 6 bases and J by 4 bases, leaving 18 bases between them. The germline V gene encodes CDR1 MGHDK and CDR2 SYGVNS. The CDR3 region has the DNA TGTGCCAGCAGAAAGGCCGGCTTTGGCGTCACTGAAGCTTTCTTT. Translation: CASRKAGFGVTEAFF.